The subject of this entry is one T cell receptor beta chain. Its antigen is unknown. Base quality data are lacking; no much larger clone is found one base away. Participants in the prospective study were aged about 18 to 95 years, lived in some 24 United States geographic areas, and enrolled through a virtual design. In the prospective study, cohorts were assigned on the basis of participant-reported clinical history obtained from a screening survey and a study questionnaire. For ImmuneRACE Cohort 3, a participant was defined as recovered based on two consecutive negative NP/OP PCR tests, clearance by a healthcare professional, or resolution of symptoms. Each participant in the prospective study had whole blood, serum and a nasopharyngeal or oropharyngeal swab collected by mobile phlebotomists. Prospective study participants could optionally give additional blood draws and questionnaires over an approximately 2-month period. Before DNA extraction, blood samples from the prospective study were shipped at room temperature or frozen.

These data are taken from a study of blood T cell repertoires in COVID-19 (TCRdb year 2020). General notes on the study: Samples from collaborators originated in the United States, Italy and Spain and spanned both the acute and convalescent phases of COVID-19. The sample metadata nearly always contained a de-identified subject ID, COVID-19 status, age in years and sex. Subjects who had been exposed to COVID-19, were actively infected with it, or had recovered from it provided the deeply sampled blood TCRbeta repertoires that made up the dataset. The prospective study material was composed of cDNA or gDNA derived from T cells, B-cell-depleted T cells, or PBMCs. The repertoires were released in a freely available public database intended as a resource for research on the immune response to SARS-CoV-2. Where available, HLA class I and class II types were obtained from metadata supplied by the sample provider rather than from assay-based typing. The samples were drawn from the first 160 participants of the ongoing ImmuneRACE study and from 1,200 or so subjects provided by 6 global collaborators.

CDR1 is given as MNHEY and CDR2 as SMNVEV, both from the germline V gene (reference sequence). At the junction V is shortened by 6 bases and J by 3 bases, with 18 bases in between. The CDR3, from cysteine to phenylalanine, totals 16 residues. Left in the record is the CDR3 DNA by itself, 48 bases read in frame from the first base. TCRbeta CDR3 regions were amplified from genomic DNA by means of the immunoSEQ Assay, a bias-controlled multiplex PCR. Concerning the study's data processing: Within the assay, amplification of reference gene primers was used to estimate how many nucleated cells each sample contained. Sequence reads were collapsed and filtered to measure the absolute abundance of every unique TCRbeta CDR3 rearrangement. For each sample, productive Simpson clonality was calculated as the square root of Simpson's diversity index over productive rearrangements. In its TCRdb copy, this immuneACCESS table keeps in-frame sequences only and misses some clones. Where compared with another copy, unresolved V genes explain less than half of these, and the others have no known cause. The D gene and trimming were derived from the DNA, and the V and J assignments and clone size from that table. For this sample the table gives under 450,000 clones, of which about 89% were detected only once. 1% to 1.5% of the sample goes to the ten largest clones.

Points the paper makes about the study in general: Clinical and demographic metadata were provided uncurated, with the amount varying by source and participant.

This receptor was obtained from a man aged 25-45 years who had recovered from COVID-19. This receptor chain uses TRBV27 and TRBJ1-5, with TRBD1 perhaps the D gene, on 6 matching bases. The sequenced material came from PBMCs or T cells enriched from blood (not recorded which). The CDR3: CASRLRVDSYNQPQHF. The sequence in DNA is TGTGCCAGCAGACTTCGAGTGGACAGTTACAATCAGCCCCAGCATTTT.